The entry that follows covers one T cell receptor (beta chain) sequence. Its antigen remains unidentified. With 4 bases clipped from V and 6 bases from J, the junction kept 4 bases outside the gene matches. This CDR3 spans 15 amino acids. Looked up from germline, CDR1 is SGHNT and CDR2 is YENEEA. The data belong to a study of T cells in localized non-small cell lung cancer. Study-wide results and caveats: Measurement of T cell clonality placed uninvolved adjacent lung highest, above the level in tumor. Longer overall survival was linked to higher blood T cell density. Detection in adjacent lung was observed for a median around 50 of the top 100 tumor clones. Sequencing involved a lone tumor region, leaving heterogeneity possible.

Method: immunoSEQ multiplex PCR; TCRdb's copy keeps in-frame clones and lacks some. The sample includes a few thousand clones, roughly 27% of them seen just once. Sequenced material: lung tumor tissue, taken before any cancer treatment. This clonotype originated in a woman aged 35-70 years with stage I lung adenocarcinoma. This chain links TRBV11-3 with TRBJ2-2, with 11 bases matching TRBD1. DNA for the CDR3: TGTGCCAGCAGCTCTGGGGGACAGGGGGCCGGGGAGCTGTTTTTT. Translating it yields CASSSGGQGAGELFF.